This T cell receptor beta chain derives from a study of beta chain features in type 1 diabetes. Study information: Patients did not differ from healthy donors in age, gender or cell yield. General study findings and limits: Moderately but significantly shorter TCRB CDR3s were found in Type 1 diabetes patients in all four CD4+ subsets.

A remark on this clone: Its specificity is not known.

This CDR3 region has 17 residues. CDR1 MGHDK and CDR2 SYGVNS come from the germline V gene. V was trimmed by 0 bases and J by 2 bases, leaving 14 bases between them. Reverse transcribing all isolated RNA meant expressed TCRB transcripts were sequenced. Here immunoSEQ multiplex PCR was the method, and the copy in TCRdb shows in-frame clones only, minus some. The table records around 310,000 clones, about 13% of them present only once. Sequencing input: naive CD4+ T cells from blood. The rearrangement joins TRBV25-1 to TRBJ2-1, with TRBD1 as a possible D gene (5 bases). The sequence was collected from a woman aged 18-29 years with type 1 diabetes. CDR3 coding DNA: TGTGCCAGCAGTGAATATCAGGGATTACTCCCCTACAATGAGCAGTTCTTC. As protein: CASSEYQGLLPYNEQFF.